This T cell receptor (beta chain) stems from a study of Graves' ophthalmopathy and Graves' hyperthyroidism. Study-level points and caveats: The model's ophthalmopathy progression predictions had approximately 65% sensitivity and less than 75% specificity.

Transcripts of RNA were the source for amplifying TCR beta CDR3 regions. The first-round RT-PCR employed HTBI primers together with the Qiagen OneStep RT-PCR kit. A multiplex PCR was then performed as the second round. TCRdb reprocessed the multiplex PCR reads with MiXCR, giving one entry per CDR3 protein. Among almost 750,000 distinct CDR3 sequences listed, about 44% were seen once. As to this clonotype: Its matching antigen is unknown.

The sample comprised peripheral blood. This sequence originates from an adult man with Graves' ophthalmopathy.

This CDR3 is CASKHRDGPYEQYF. As DNA, the CDR3 is TGTGCCAGCAAGCACCGGGACGGCCCCTACGAGCAGTACTTC. The J gene is TRBJ2-7, the V gene TRBV2; either TRBD1 or TRBD2 may fit D (5 bases each). This CDR3 has 14 residues. Germline loops: CDR1 SNHLY, CDR2 FYNNEI. Trimming took off 7 bases at V and 2 bases at J, with 15 bases between the two ends.